This paragraph covers one T cell receptor (beta chain) sequence. This sample was included in a study of blood T cell repertoires in COVID-19. Looking at the study overall: Sites across the United States, Italy and Spain contributed samples from acute and convalescent COVID-19.

Here immunoSEQ multiplex PCR was the method, and the copy in TCRdb shows in-frame clones only, minus some. Of roughly 250,000 clones detected, roughly 80% appear once; the ten largest clones hold around an eighth. Sequencing was performed on peripheral blood. The clonotype was recovered from a woman aged 55 to 70 with active or convalescent COVID-19.

The DNA of the CDR3 is TGCGCCAGCAGCCTAGCGGGGGGGCCGCGGGAGCAGTTCTTC. This gives the protein CASSLAGGPREQFF. This sequence joins TRBV10-2 and TRBJ2-1, with 12 bases fitting TRBD2. Looked up from germline, CDR1 is WSHSY and CDR2 is SAAADI. The CDR3 totals 14 residues. With 6 bases clipped from V and 10 bases from J, the junction kept 7 bases outside the gene matches.